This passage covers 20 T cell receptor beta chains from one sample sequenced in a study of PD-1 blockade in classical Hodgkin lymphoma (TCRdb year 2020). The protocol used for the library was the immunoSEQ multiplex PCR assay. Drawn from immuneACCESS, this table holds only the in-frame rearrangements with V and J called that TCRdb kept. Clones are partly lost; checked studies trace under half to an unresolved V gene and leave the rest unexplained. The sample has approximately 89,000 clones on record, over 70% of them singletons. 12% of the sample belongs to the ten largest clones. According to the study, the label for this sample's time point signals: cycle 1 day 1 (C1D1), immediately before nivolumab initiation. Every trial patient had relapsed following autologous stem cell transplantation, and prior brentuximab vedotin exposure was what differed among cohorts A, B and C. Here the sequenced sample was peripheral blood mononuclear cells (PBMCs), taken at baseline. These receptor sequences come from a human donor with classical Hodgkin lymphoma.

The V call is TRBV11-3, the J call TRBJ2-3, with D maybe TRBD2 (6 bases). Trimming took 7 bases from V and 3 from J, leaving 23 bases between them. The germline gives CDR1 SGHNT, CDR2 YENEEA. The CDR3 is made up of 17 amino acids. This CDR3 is CASIPRRRGERTDTQYF. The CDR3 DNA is TGTGCCAGCATCCCCCGACGGCGGGGAGAGAGGACAGATACGCAGTATTTT.

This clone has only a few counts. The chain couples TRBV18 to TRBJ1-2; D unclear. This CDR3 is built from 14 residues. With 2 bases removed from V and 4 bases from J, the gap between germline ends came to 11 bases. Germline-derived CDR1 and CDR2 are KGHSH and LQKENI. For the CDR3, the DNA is TGTGCCAGCTCACCAGCGTTGGGTTTCTATGGCTACACCTTC. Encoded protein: CASSPALGFYGYTF.

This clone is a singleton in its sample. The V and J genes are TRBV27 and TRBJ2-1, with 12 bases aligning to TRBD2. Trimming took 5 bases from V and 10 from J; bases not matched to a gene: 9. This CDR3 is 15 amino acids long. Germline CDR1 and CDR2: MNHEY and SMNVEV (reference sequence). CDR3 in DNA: TGTGCCAGCAGTCCTAGACTAGCGGGAGCTGGAGAGCAGTTCTTC. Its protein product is CASSPRLAGAGEQFF.

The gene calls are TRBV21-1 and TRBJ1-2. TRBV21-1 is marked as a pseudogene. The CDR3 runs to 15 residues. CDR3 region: CASSKSFWVSGGYTF. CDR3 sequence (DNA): TGTGCCAGCAGCAAATCATTCTGGGTGTCCGGTGGCTACACCTTC.

CDR3 nucleotides: TGTGCCAGCAGCTCAGGGGGTCGGGATGGAAACACCATATATTTT. Translating gives CASSSGGRDGNTIYF. This chain links TRBV7-2 with TRBJ1-3, with 7 bases fitting TRBD1. Unmatched junction bases numbered 6, after V lost 4 bases and J lost 3 bases. This CDR3 is built from 15 residues. Germline CDR1 reads SGHTA; CDR2 reads FQGNSA.

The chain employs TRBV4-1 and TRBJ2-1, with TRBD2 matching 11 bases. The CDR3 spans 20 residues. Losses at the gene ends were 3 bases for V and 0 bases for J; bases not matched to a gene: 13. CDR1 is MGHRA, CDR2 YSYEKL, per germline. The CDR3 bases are TGCGCCAGCAGCCAGCAATCAACTAGCGGGAGCATGAGCTCCTACAATGAGCAGTTCTTC. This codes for CASSQQSTSGSMSSYNEQFF.

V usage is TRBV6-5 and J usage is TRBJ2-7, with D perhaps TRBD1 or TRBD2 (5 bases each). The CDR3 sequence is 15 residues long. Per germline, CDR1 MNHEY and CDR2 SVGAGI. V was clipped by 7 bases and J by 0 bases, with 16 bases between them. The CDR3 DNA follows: TGTGCCAGCACCAGAGGGGCTAGTGACTCCTACGAGCAGTACTTC. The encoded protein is CASTRGASDSYEQYF.

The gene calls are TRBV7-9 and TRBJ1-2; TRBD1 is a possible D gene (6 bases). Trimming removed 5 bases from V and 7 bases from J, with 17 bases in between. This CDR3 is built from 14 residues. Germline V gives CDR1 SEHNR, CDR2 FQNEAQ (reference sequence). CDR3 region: CASSPRGGAGGYTF. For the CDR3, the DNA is TGTGCCAGCAGCCCTCGCGGGGGGGCGGGTGGCTACACCTTC. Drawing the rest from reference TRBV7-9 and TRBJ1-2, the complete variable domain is DTGVSQNPRHKITKRGQNVTFRCDPISEHNRLYWYRQTLGQGPEFLTYFQNEAQLEKSRLLSDRFSAERPKGSFSTLEIQRTEQGDSAMYLCASSPRGGAGGYTFGSGTRLTVV.

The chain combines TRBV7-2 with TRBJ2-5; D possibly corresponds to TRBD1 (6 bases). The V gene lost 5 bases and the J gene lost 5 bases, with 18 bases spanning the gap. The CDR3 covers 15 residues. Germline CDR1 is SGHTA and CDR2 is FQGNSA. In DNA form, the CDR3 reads TGTGCCAGCAGCCTACAGGGACATACGTTGGAGACCCAGTACTTC. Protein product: CASSLQGHTLETQYF. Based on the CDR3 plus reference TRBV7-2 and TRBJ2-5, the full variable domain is GAGVSQSPSNKVTEKGKDVELRCDPISGHTALYWYRQSLGQGLEFLIYFQGNSAPDKSGLPSDRFSAERTGGSVSTLTIQRTQQEDSAVYLCASSLQGHTLETQYFGPGTRLLVL.

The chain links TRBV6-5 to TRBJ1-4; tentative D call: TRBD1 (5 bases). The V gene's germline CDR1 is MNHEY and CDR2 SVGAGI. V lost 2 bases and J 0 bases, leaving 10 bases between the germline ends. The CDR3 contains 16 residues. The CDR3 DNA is TGTGCCAGCAGTTACGACAGACCTGCAACTAATGAAAAACTGTTTTTT. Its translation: CASSYDRPATNEKLFF.

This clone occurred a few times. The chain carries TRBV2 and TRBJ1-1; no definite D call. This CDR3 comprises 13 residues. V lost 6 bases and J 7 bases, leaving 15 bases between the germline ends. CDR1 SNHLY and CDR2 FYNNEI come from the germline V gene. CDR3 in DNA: TGTGCCAGCAGCGTTGTGGTGACTGGTGAAGCTTTCTTT. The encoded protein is CASSVVVTGEAFF.

CDR3 protein: CASSPATEYGYTF. CDR3 coding DNA: TGTGCCAGCTCACCCGCGACGGAATATGGCTACACCTTC. The chain joins TRBV18 to TRBJ1-2; no clear D gene. This CDR3 has 13 amino acids. Germline V CDR1 and CDR2: KGHSH, LQKENI. Trimming pared 3 bases from V and 5 bases from J, leaving 10 bases between.

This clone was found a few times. CDR3 amino acids: CASSGKHYEQYF. The CDR3 coding sequence is TGTGCCAGCAGCGGCAAGCACTACGAGCAGTACTTC. V usage is TRBV11-2 and J usage is TRBJ2-7; no reliable D call. Germline V gives CDR1 SGHAT, CDR2 FQNNGV. There are 12 residues in the CDR3. Trimming removed 5 bases at V and 3 bases at J, with 8 bases between.

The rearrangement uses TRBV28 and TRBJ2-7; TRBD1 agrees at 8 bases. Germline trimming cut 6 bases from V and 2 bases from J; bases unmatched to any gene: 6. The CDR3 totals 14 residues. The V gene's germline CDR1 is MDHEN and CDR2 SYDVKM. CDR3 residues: CASSLTGETYEQYF. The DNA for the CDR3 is TGTGCCAGCAGCTTGACAGGGGAGACCTACGAGCAGTACTTC.

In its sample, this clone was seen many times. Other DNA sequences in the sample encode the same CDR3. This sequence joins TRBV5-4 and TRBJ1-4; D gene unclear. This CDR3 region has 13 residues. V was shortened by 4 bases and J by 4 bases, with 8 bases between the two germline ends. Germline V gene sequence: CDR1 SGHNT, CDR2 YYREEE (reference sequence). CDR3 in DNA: TGTGCCAGCAGCCTGAGGGTTAATGAAAAACTGTTTTTT. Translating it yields CASSLRVNEKLFF.

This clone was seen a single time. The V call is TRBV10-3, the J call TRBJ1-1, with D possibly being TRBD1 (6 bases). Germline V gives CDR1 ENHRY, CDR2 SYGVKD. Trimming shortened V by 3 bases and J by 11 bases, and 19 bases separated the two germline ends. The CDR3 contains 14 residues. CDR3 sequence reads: CAISDSGGDMAAFF. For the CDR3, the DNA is TGTGCCATCAGTGATTCGGGCGGGGACATGGCGGCTTTCTTT.

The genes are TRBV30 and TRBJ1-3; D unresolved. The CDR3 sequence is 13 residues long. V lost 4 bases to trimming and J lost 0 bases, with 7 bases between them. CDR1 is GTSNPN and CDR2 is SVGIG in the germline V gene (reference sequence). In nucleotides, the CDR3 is TGTGCCTGGACAGCCCTCTCTGGAAACACCATATATTTT. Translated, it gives CAWTALSGNTIYF. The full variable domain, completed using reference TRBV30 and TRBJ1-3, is SQTIHQWPATLVQPVGSPLSLECTVEGTSNPNLYWYRQAAGRGLQLLFYSVGIGQISSEVPQNLSASRPQDRQFILSSKKLLLSDSGFYLCAWTALSGNTIYFGEGSWLTVV.

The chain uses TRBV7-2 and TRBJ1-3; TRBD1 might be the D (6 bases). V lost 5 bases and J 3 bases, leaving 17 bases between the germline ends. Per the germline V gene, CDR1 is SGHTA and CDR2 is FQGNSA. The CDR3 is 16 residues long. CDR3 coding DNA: TGTGCCAGCAGCGAACAACCCAGGGGCGTTGGAAACACCATATATTTT. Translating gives CASSEQPRGVGNTIYF.

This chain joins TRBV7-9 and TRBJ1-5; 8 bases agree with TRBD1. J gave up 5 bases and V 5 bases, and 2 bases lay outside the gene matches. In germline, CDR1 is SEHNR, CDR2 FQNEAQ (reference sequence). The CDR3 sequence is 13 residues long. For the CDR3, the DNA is TGTGCCAGCAGCCCACAGGGGGATCAGCCCCAGCATTTT. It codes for CASSPQGDQPQHF. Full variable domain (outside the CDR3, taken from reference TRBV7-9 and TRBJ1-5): DTGVSQNPRHKITKRGQNVTFRCDPISEHNRLYWYRQTLGQGPEFLTYFQNEAQLEKSRLLSDRFSAERPKGSFSTLEIQRTEQGDSAMYLCASSPQGDQPQHFGDGTRLSIL.

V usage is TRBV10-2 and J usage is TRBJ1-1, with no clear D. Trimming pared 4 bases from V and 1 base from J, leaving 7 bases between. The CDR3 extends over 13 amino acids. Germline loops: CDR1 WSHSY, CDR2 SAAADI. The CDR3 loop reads CASSGAENTEAFF. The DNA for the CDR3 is TGCGCCAGCAGTGGAGCCGAGAACACTGAAGCTTTCTTT.